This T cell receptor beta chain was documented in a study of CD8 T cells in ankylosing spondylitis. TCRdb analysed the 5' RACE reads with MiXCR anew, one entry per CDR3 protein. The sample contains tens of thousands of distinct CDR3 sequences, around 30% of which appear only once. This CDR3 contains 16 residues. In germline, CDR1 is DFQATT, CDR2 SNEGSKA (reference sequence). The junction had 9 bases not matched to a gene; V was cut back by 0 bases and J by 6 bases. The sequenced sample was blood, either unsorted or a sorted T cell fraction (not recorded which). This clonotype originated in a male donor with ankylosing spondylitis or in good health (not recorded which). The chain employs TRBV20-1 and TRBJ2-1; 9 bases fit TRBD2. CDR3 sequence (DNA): TGCAGTGCTAGAGATATTGGCGGGAGGGCCGGCAATGAGCAGTTCTTC. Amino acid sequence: CSARDIGGRAGNEQFF.